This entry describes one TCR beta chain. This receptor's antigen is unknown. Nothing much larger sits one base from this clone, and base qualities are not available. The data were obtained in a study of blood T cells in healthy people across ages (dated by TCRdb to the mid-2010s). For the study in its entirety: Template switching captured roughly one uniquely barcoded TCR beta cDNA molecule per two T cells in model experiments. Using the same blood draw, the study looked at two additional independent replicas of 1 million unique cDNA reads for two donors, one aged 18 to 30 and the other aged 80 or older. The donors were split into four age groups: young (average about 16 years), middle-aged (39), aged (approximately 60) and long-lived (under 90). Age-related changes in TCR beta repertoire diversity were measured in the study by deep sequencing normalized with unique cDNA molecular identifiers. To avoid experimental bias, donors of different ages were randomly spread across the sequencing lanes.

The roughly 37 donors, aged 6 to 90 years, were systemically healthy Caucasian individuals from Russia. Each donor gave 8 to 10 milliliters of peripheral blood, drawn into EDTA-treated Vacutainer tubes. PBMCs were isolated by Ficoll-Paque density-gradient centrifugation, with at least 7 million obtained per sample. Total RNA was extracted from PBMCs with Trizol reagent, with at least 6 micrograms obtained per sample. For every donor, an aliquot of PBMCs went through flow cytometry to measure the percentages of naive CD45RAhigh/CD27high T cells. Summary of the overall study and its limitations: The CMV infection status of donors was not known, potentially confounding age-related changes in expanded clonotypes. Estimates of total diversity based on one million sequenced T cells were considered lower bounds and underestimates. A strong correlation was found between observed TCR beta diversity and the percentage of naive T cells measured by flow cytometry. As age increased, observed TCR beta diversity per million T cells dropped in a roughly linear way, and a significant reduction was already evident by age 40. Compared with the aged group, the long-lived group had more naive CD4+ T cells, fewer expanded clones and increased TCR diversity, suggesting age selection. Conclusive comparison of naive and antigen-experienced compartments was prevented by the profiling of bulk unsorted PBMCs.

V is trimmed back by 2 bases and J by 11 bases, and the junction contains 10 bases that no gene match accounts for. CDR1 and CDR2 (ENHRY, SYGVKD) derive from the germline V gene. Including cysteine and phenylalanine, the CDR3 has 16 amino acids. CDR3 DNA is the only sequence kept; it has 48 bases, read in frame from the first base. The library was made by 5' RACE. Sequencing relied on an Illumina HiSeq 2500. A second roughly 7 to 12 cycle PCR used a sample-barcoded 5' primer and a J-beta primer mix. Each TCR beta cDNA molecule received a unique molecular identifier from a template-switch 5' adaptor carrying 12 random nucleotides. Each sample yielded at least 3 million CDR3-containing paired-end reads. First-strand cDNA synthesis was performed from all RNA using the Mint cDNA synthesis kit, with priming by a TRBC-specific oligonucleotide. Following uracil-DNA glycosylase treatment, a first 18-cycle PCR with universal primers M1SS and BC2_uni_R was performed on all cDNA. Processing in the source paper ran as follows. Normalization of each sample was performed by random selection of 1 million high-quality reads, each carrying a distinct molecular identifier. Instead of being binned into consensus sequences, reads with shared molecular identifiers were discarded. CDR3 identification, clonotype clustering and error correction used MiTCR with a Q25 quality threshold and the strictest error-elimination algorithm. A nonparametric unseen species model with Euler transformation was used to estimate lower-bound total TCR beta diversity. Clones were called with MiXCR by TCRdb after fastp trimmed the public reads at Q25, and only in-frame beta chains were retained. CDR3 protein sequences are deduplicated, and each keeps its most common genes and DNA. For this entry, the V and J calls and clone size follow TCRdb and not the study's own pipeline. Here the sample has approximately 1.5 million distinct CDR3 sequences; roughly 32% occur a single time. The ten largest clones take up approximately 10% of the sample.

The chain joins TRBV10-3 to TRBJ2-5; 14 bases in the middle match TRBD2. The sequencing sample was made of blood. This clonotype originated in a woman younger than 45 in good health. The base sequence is TGTGCCATCAGTGAGCGGGTCGGACTAGCGGGGGGTGAGCAGTACTTC. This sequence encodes CAISERVGLAGGEQYF.